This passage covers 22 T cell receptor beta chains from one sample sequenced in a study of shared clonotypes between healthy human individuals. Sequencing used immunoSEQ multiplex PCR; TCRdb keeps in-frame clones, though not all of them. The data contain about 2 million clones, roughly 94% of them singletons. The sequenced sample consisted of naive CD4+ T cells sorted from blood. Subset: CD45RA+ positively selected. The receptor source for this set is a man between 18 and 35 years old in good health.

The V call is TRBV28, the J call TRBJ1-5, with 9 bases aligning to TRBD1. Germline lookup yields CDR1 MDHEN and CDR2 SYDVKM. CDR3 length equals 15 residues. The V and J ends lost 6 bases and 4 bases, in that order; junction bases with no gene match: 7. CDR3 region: CASSNRDRVNQPQHF. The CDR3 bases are TGTGCCAGCAGCAACCGGGACAGGGTTAATCAGCCCCAGCATTTT.

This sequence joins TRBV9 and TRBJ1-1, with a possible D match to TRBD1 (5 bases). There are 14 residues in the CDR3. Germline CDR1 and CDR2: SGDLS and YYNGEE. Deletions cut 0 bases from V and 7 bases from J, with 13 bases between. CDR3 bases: TGTGCCAGCAGCGTAGGGCAGGGAAAGAATGAAGCTTTCTTT. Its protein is CASSVGQGKNEAFF.

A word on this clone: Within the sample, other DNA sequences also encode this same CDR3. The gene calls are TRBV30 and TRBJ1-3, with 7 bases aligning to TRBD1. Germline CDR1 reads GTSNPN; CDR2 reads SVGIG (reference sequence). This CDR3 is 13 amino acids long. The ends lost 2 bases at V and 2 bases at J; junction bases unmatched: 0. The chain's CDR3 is CAWSTGAGNTIYF. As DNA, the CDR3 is TGTGCCTGGAGTACAGGGGCTGGAAACACCATATATTTT.

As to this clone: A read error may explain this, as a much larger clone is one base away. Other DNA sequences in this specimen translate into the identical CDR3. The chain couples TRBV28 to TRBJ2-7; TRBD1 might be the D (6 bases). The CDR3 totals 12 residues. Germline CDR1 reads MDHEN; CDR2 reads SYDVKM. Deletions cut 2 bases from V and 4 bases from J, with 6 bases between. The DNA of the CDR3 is TGTGCCAGCAGTTTAAGGGGGTACGAGCAGTACTTC. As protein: CASSLRGYEQYF.

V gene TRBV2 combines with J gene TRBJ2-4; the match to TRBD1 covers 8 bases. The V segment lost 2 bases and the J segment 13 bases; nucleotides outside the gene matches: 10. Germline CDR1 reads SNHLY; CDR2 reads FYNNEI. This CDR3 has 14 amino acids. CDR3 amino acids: CASSERPGGAIQYF. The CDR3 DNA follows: TGTGCCAGCAGTGAACGGCCAGGGGGCGCCATCCAGTACTTC.

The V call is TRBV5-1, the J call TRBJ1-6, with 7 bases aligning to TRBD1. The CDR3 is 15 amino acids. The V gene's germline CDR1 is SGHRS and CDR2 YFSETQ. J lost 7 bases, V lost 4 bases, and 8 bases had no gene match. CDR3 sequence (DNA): TGCGCCAGCAGCCCGAGGACAGGCTCCAATTCACCCCTCCACTTT. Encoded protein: CASSPRTGSNSPLHF. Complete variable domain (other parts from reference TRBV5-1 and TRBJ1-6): KAGVTQTPRYLIKTRGQQVTLSCSPISGHRSVSWYQQTPGQGLQFLFEYFSETQRNKGNFPGRFSGRQFSNSRSEMNVSTLELGDSALYLCASSPRTGSNSPLHFGNGTRLTVT.

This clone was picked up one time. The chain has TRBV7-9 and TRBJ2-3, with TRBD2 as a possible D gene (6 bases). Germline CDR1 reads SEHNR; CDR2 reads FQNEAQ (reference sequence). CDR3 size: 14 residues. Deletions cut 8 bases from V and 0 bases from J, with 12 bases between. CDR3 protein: CASGGALSTDTQYF. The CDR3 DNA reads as TGTGCCAGCGGAGGGGCACTGAGCACAGATACGCAGTATTTT.

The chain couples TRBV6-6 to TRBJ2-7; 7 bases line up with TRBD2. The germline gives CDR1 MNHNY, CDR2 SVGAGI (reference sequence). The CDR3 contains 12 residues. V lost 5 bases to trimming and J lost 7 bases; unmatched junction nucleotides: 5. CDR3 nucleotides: TGTGCCAGCAGTCATGACGGGAGGGAGCAGTACTTC. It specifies CASSHDGREQYF.

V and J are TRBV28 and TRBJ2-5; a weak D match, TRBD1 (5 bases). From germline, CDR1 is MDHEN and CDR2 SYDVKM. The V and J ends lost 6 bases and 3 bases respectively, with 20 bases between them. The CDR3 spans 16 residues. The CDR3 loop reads CASSPRRKGLKETQYF. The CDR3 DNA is TGTGCCAGCAGCCCTAGACGTAAGGGGTTGAAAGAGACCCAGTACTTC.

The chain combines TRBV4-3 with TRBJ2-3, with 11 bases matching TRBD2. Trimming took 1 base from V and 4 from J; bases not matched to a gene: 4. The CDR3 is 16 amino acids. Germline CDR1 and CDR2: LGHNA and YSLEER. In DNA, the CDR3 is TGCGCCAGCAGCCAAGGACTAGCGGGACGGCCAGATACGCAGTATTTT. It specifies CASSQGLAGRPDTQYF.

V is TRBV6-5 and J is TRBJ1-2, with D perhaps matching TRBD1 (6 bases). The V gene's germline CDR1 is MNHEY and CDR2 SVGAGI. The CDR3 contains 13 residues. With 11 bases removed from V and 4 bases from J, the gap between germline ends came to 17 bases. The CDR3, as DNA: TGTGCCCGCTCGGGACAACTATTCTATGGCTACACCTTC. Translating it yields CARSGQLFYGYTF.

The CDR3 reads CASYRQGPYNSPLHF. CDR3 bases: TGTGCCAGCTATAGACAGGGCCCCTATAATTCACCCCTCCACTTT. The chain combines TRBV21-1 with TRBJ1-6; the table names TRBD1, a call not compared with the DNA. TRBV21-1 represents a pseudogene. CDR3 size: 15 residues.

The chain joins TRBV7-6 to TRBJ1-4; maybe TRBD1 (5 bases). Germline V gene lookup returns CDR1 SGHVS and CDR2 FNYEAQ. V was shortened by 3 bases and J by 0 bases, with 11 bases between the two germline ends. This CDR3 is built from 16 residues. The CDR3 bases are TGTGCCAGCAGCTTCGGGACTCCCCCAACTAATGAAAAACTGTTTTTT. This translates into CASSFGTPPTNEKLFF.

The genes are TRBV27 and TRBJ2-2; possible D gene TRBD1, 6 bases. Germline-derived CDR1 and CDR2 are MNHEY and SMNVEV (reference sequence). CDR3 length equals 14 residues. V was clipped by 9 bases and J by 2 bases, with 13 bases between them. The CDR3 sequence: CASRWGQNTGELFF. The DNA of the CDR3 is TGTGCCAGTAGGTGGGGGCAAAACACCGGGGAGCTGTTTTTT.

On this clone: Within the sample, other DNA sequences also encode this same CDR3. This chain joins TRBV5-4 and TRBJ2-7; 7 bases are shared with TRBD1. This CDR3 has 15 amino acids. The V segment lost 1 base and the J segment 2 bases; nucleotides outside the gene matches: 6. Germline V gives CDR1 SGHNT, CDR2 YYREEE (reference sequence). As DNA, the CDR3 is TGTGCCAGCAGCTTGAAGACAGGGAGTACCTACGAGCAGTACTTC. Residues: CASSLKTGSTYEQYF.

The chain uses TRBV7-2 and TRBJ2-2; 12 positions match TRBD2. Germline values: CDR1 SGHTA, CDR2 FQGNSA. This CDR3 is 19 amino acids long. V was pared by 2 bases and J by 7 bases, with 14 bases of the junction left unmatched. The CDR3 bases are TGTGCCAGCAGCTTACCTCTCTCTCCTAGCGGGAGGGTCCACGGGGAGCTGTTTTTT. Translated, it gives CASSLPLSPSGRVHGELFF.

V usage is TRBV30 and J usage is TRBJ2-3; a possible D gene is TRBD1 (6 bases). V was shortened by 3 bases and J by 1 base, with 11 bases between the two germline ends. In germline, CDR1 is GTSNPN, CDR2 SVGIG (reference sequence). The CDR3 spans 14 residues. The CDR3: CAWSYDRRTDTQYF. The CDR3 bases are TGTGCCTGGAGCTACGACAGGCGCACAGATACGCAGTATTTT.

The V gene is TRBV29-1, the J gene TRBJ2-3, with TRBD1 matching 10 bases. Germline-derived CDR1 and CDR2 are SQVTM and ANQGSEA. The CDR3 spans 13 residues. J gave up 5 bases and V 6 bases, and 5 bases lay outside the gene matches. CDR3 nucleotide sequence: TGCAGCGTGACCGGACAGGGGGGAGATACGCAGTATTTT. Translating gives CSVTGQGGDTQYF.

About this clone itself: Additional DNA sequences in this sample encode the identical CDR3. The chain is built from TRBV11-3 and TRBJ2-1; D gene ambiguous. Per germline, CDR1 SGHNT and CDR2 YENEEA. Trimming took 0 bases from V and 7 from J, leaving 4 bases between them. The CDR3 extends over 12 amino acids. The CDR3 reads CASSLEGNEQFF. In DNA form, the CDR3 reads TGTGCCAGCAGCTTAGAAGGGAATGAGCAGTTCTTC.

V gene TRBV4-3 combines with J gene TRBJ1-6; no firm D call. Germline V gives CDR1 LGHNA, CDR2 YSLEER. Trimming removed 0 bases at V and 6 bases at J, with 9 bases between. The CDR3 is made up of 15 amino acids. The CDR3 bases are TGCGCCAGCAGCCAAGACAAGCCTGGTAATTCACCCCTCCACTTT. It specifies CASSQDKPGNSPLHF.

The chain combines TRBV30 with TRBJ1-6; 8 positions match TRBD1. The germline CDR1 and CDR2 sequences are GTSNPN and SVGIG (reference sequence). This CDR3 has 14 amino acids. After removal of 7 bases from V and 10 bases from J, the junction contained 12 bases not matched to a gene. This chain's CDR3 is CAYRGQAVPSPLHF. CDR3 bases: TGTGCCTACCGGGGACAGGCGGTCCCGTCACCCCTCCACTTT.

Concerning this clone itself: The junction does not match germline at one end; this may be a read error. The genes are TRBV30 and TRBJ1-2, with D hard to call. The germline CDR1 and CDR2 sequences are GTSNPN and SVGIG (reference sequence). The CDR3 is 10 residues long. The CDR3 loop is CAWGDRDSSF. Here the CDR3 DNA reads TGTGCCTGGGGAGACCGAGATTCTTCCTTC.